These 27 T cell receptor beta chains came from one sample sequenced in a study of cytomegalovirus exposure and HLA in healthy donors. Primers included in the PCR were 60 Vbeta and 13 Jbeta primers. Sequenced by immunoSEQ multiplex PCR; TCRdb stores in-frame clones only, minus some. The profile shows around 120,000 clones, over 70% of them singletons. Sequencing was performed on PBMCs. Every receptor here comes from a woman aged 40-49 years in good health and CMV-seronegative.

This clone came up a few times. The V call is TRBV28, the J call TRBJ1-4, with D unresolved. The CDR3 runs 13 residues. The germline V gene encodes CDR1 MDHEN and CDR2 SYDVKM. Trimming stripped 6 bases from V and 8 bases from J, with 13 bases between. CDR3 amino acids: CASRRSPGEKLFF. CDR3 in DNA: TGTGCCAGCAGACGCAGCCCGGGGGAAAAACTGTTTTTT.

V usage is TRBV19 and J usage is TRBJ2-5, with D possibly TRBD2 on 6 matching bases. Trimming took 1 base from V and 2 from J, leaving 14 bases between them. The CDR3 contains 16 residues. The germline gives CDR1 LNHDA, CDR2 SQIVND (reference sequence). In nucleotides, the CDR3 is TGTGCCAGTAGTATAGCCGGGGGTCCAGGGCAAGAGACCCAGTACTTC. It encodes CASSIAGGPGQETQYF.

The chain combines TRBV5-6 with TRBJ2-7; D gene uncertain. Between the trimmed V and J ends, which lost 4 bases and 0 bases, there was a span of 17 bases. The CDR3 has 16 residues. Germline V gene lookup returns CDR1 SGHDT and CDR2 YYEEEE. In nucleotides, the CDR3 is TGTGCCAGCAGCGGCTTTGCGCGGAGAAGCTCCTACGAGCAGTACTTC. It specifies CASSGFARRSSYEQYF.

The chain carries TRBV6-4 and TRBJ2-2; TRBD2 agrees at 10 bases. CDR1 MRHNA and CDR2 SNTAGT come from the germline V gene. The trim removed 7 bases at V and 3 bases at J, leaving 8 bases unmatched. The CDR3 has 16 residues. The CDR3 DNA is TGTGCCAGCAAATCCGCCGGACTAGCGGACACCGGGGAGCTGTTTTTT. Translating gives CASKSAGLADTGELFF.

The chain has TRBV9 and TRBJ2-5; 10 positions agree with TRBD2. Germline assignment: CDR1 SGDLS and CDR2 YYNGEE. With V trimmed by 4 bases and J by 5 bases, 5 bases remained unmatched. The CDR3 runs to 14 residues. CDR3 protein: CASSPRTSGETQYF. The CDR3 coding sequence is TGTGCCAGCAGCCCCAGGACTAGCGGCGAGACCCAGTACTTC.

The chain joins TRBV4-2 to TRBJ1-4, with TRBD1 identical over 8 bases. The trim removed 2 bases at V and 8 bases at J, leaving 7 bases unmatched. The CDR3 runs 15 residues. CDR1 and CDR2 from the germline V gene are LGHNA and YNFKEQ. The CDR3 is CASSQPQGAEEKLFF. CDR3 nucleotide sequence: TGTGCCAGCAGCCAACCCCAGGGGGCTGAGGAAAAACTGTTTTTT.

This clone was detected a few times. The V gene is TRBV7-9, the J gene TRBJ2-1, with D perhaps TRBD2 (6 bases). This CDR3 has 11 amino acids. V was trimmed by 1 base and J by 15 bases, leaving 10 bases between them. The germline V gene has CDR1 SEHNR and CDR2 FQNEAQ (reference sequence). CDR3 in amino acids: CASSLVGGLFF. CDR3 nucleotide sequence: TGTGCCAGCAGCTTAGTGGGGGGTCTGTTCTTC.

This clone came up a few times. V and J are TRBV19 and TRBJ2-3, with D possibly being TRBD1 (6 bases). Looked up from germline, CDR1 is LNHDA and CDR2 is SQIVND (reference sequence). Trimming removed 6 bases from V and 4 bases from J, with 17 bases in between. The CDR3 is 15 residues long. This CDR3 reads CASRFQGTGSDTQYF. For the CDR3, the DNA is TGTGCCAGTAGATTCCAGGGGACCGGGTCAGATACGCAGTATTTT.

The chain employs TRBV5-1 and TRBJ1-1; D is unresolved. The CDR3 consists of 14 residues. CDR1 is SGHRS, CDR2 YFSETQ, per germline. Trimming shortened V by 0 bases and J by 7 bases, and 13 bases separated the two germline ends. The CDR3 DNA reads as TGCGCCAGCAGCTTGGTCGGCGGAAGTTTTGAAGCTTTCTTT. Translated: CASSLVGGSFEAFF. The full variable domain, with the rest looked up from reference TRBV5-1 and TRBJ1-1, is KAGVTQTPRYLIKTRGQQVTLSCSPISGHRSVSWYQQTPGQGLQFLFEYFSETQRNKGNFPGRFSGRQFSNSRSEMNVSTLELGDSALYLCASSLVGGSFEAFFGQGTRLTVV.

The V and J genes are TRBV7-9 and TRBJ1-5; D ambiguous. The V gene's germline CDR1 is SEHNR and CDR2 FQNEAQ (reference sequence). The CDR3 is 15 residues long. V was clipped by 1 base and J by 4 bases, with 11 bases between them. CDR3 loop: CASSLGQRPNQPQHF. Written as DNA, the CDR3 is TGTGCCAGCAGCTTAGGGCAGAGGCCGAATCAGCCCCAGCATTTT.

The chain combines TRBV6-6 with TRBJ1-5; D gene unclear. There are 14 residues in the CDR3. Germline-derived CDR1 and CDR2 are MNHNY and SVGAGI (reference sequence). Trimming left V 6 bases short and J 0 bases short, with 9 bases between. CDR3 residues: CASRSGDSNQPQHF. The CDR3 DNA reads as TGTGCCAGCAGGTCCGGGGATAGCAATCAGCCCCAGCATTTT.

The rearrangement joins TRBV7-8 to TRBJ2-3, with D hard to call. Trimming stripped 1 base from V and 1 base from J, with 12 bases between. The CDR3 sequence is 16 residues long. CDR1 and CDR2 (germline): SGHVS, FQNEAQ. The CDR3 nucleotides are TGTGCCAGCAGCTTAGGGTTTTCCTACGGCACAGATACGCAGTATTTT. Protein product: CASSLGFSYGTDTQYF.

This sequence joins TRBV4-2 and TRBJ1-3, with D unclear. The germline V gene encodes CDR1 LGHNA and CDR2 YNFKEQ. Trimming left V 0 bases short and J 0 bases short, with 3 bases between. The CDR3 is 14 amino acids. The CDR3 sequence: CASSQESSGNTIYF. The CDR3 DNA reads TGTGCCAGCAGCCAAGAGAGCTCTGGAAACACCATATATTTT.

V and J are TRBV7-3 and TRBJ2-2, with D perhaps TRBD2 (7 bases). This CDR3 has 17 residues. Germline V gives CDR1 SGHTA, CDR2 FQGTGA. The V end was cut by 3 bases, the J end by 2 bases, with 16 bases between. CDR3 in amino acids: CASSFRGGSPNTGELFF. CDR3 nucleotides: TGTGCCAGCAGCTTCAGGGGAGGGTCCCCTAACACCGGGGAGCTGTTTTTT. Filled out from reference TRBV7-3 and TRBJ2-2, the complete variable domain reads GAGVSQTPSNKVTEKGKYVELRCDPISGHTALYWYRQSLGQGPEFLIYFQGTGAADDSGLPNDRFFAVRPEGSVSTLKIQRTERGDSAVYLCASSFRGGSPNTGELFFGEGSRLTVL.

The CDR3 loop reads CASSALAGTGGSPLHF. The CDR3 nucleotides are TGCGCCAGCAGCGCCTTAGCCGGGACAGGGGGATCACCCCTCCACTTT. The chain is built from TRBV5-1 and TRBJ1-6; 11 positions agree with TRBD1. The CDR3 consists of 16 residues. CDR1 SGHRS and CDR2 YFSETQ come from the germline V gene. Losses at the gene ends were 4 bases for V and 10 bases for J; bases not matched to a gene: 10. The variable domain in full, completed from reference TRBV5-1 and TRBJ1-6, reads KAGVTQTPRYLIKTRGQQVTLSCSPISGHRSVSWYQQTPGQGLQFLFEYFSETQRNKGNFPGRFSGRQFSNSRSEMNVSTLELGDSALYLCASSALAGTGGSPLHFGNGTRLTVT.

V gene TRBV1 combines with J gene TRBJ1-3. TRBV1 is given as a pseudogene. The CDR3 is made up of 15 amino acids. CDR3 amino acids: CTSSRHPGGGNTIYF. The CDR3 coding sequence is TGCACCAGCAGCCGACACCCGGGCGGGGGAAACACCATATATTTT.

This chain uses TRBV5-1 with TRBJ1-1; TRBD1 might be the D (5 bases). The germline CDR1 and CDR2 sequences are SGHRS and YFSETQ. The germline V and J ends were trimmed by 2 bases and 4 bases, with 12 bases remaining between them. The CDR3 totals 14 residues. CDR3 bases: TGCGCCAGCAGCTTCAACCCTCAGGGCACTGAAGCTTTCTTT. Residues: CASSFNPQGTEAFF.

Turning to this clone: Relative to the germline gene, one junction end is altered; a read error may explain this. V usage is TRBV27 and J usage is TRBJ2-1; 10 bases fit TRBD1. Germline V gene lookup returns CDR1 MNHEY and CDR2 SMNVEV (reference sequence). The CDR3 is 13 residues long. The CDR3 here is CASSTPGQGPAVF. The CDR3 DNA is TGTGCCAGCAGTACGCCGGGACAGGGGCCCGCGGTCTTC.

This rearrangement joins TRBV11-3 to TRBJ2-1, with TRBD2 matching 10 bases. The CDR3 covers 14 residues. J gave up 6 bases and V 5 bases, and 4 bases lay outside the gene matches. Germline V gives CDR1 SGHNT, CDR2 YENEEA. This chain's CDR3 is CASSPGLASNEQFF. In DNA form, the CDR3 reads TGTGCCAGCAGCCCGGGACTAGCGAGCAATGAGCAGTTCTTC.

The chain recombines TRBV5-5 with TRBJ2-5; D remains ambiguous. The V end lost 0 bases, the J end lost 5 bases, and 5 bases lay between the germline ends. The CDR3 totals 12 residues. Per the germline V gene, CDR1 is SGHKS and CDR2 is YYEKEE (reference sequence). This CDR3 is CASSLAGETQYF. The CDR3, as DNA: TGTGCCAGCAGCTTGGCCGGGGAGACCCAGTACTTC.

J is TRBJ1-1 and V is TRBV5-6, with D unresolved. The CDR3 is 15 amino acids. Germline CDR1 SGHDT, CDR2 YYEEEE. Trimming left V 4 bases short and J 4 bases short, with 17 bases between. The CDR3 nucleotides are TGTGCCAGCAGCGACCGAAGGCGGTCGGGCACTGAAGCTTTCTTT. It encodes CASSDRRRSGTEAFF.

This sequence joins TRBV27 and TRBJ2-7; tentative D call: TRBD2 (6 bases). The CDR3 spans 16 residues. Germline CDR1 and CDR2: MNHEY and SMNVEV (reference sequence). Between the trimmed V and J ends, which lost 5 bases and 4 bases, there was a span of 21 bases. The CDR3 nucleotides are TGTGCCAGCAGTCCGGGGACTTTTTCGTCGGATTACGAGCAGTACTTC. It is translated as CASSPGTFSSDYEQYF.

There are a few counts of this clone. The chain is built from TRBV7-2 and TRBJ2-5, with TRBD2 matching over 7 bases. CDR1 and CDR2 (germline): SGHTA, FQGNSA. This CDR3 spans 13 amino acids. V was clipped by 3 bases and J by 5 bases; unmatched bases: 3. The CDR3 sequence is CASSFWRGETQYF. CDR3 in DNA: TGTGCCAGCAGCTTTTGGCGGGGGGAGACCCAGTACTTC.

V usage is TRBV9 and J usage is TRBJ2-3, with a weak D call TRBD2 (5 bases). Trimming stripped 7 bases from V and 0 bases from J, with 15 bases between. Germline CDR1 reads SGDLS; CDR2 reads YYNGEE. The CDR3 covers 15 residues. This chain's CDR3 is CASWRGGGSTDTQYF. The CDR3 DNA reads TGTGCCAGCTGGCGCGGCGGCGGGAGCACAGATACGCAGTATTTT.

The chain couples TRBV21-1 to TRBJ2-7; the D call TRBD2 from the table was never checked on the DNA. TRBV21-1 is a documented pseudogene. This CDR3 is 13 amino acids long. In DNA, the CDR3 is TGTGCCAGCAGCAAAGGGGCAGGGCTAGCGGGAGTATTC. Amino acids: CASSKGAGLAGVF.

This chain connects TRBV6-6 to TRBJ1-5; tentative D call: TRBD1 (5 bases). The CDR3 is made up of 15 amino acids. Germline V CDR1 and CDR2: MNHNY, SVGAGI (reference sequence). With 3 bases removed from V and 2 bases from J, the gap between germline ends came to 11 bases. In DNA form, the CDR3 reads TGTGCCAGCAGTTATTCGTGGGGGGGCAATCAGCCCCAGCATTTT. Translated, it gives CASSYSWGGNQPQHF.

This clone has just a few counts. The chain has TRBV4-2 and TRBJ2-6, with unresolved D. Trimming left V 0 bases short and J 1 base short, with 19 bases between. Germline-derived CDR1 and CDR2 are LGHNA and YNFKEQ. The CDR3 extends over 20 amino acids. CDR3 DNA: TGTGCCAGCAGCCAAGAGAGCTCATACCATCCTCCTTCTGGGGCCAACGTCCTGACTTTC. Its protein is CASSQESSYHPPSGANVLTF.